This T cell receptor (beta chain) was identified in a study of regulatory T cells in long-lasting Graves disease. Time point in this sample: newly diagnosed GD, antithyroid drugs for less than 3 months. The TCR library was prepared using RNA isolated from PBMCs. Many counts were recorded for this clonotype. The authors built TCR beta libraries using iRepertoire HTBI primers and Arm-PCR of CDR3 regions. One entry per CDR3 protein, called by TCRdb with MiXCR from the multiplex PCR reads. The data contain about 470,000 distinct CDR3 sequences, 14% to 15% of them singletons. J lost 5 bases, V lost 6 bases, and 7 bases had no gene match. CDR3 length: 13 amino acids. Germline loops: CDR1 DFQATT, CDR2 SNEGSKA (reference sequence). Separately, the same data were catalogued under a study of T cells in Graves' hyperthyroidism and ophthalmopathy. That source notes: Diagnosis rested on symptoms, serum thyroxine and TRAb, thyroid ultrasound, and orbital computed tomography. Initially, a first-round RT-PCR of the TCR CDR3 employed the HTBI primer set.

The sequence was obtained from a woman in her twenties or thirties with Graves disease. This chain joins TRBV20-1 and TRBJ2-7; TRBD2 aligns across 10 bases. Sequencing used peripheral blood mononuclear cells (PBMCs), obtained at new diagnosis, from a patient treated with antithyroid drugs. The CDR3 coding sequence is TGCAGTGCCGCAGCGGGAGGGCGGGACGAGCAGTACTTC. This translates into CSAAAGGRDEQYF.